This passage covers 5 T cell receptor beta chains from one sample sequenced in a study of neoadjuvant nivolumab and ipilimumab in lung cancer. The table came from immunoSEQ multiplex PCR; TCRdb's copy has only in-frame clones and leaves some out. Of about 38,000 clones in the sample, 89% were seen once. The sample was peripheral blood, taken before neoadjuvant nivolumab, alone or with ipilimumab. Every receptor here comes from an adult with non-small cell lung cancer.

The genes are TRBV29-1 and TRBJ2-7; the D is unclear. The CDR3 loop spans 13 amino acids. Germline values: CDR1 SQVTM, CDR2 ANQGSEA. V lost 4 bases, J lost 6 bases, and 16 bases lay in between. In nucleotides, the CDR3 is TGCAGCGTTGCGGTAGCAAACGGTCTCGAGCAGTACTTC. Translation: CSVAVANGLEQYF.

The J gene is TRBJ2-7, the V gene TRBV11-3; 10 bases fit TRBD2. The CDR3 has 15 residues. Germline V gene lookup returns CDR1 SGHNT and CDR2 YENEEA. V was pared by 1 base and J by 6 bases, with 6 bases of the junction left unmatched. The CDR3 DNA reads TGTGCCAGCAGCTTAGCCCTAGCGGGAGATACCGAGCAGTACTTC. Protein sequence: CASSLALAGDTEQYF.

The chain employs TRBV15 and TRBJ1-1; a weak D match, TRBD1 (5 bases). The germline V gene has CDR1 LNHNV and CDR2 YYDKDF (reference sequence). V was pared by 1 base and J by 3 bases, with 12 bases between. The CDR3 sequence is 15 residues long. In nucleotides, the CDR3 is TGTGCCACCAGCAGAGCCCGGGGGAGATACACTGAAGCTTTCTTT. Amino acid sequence: CATSRARGRYTEAFF.

V gene TRBV5-4 combines with J gene TRBJ2-5; D is unresolved. V was shortened by 2 bases and J by 4 bases, with 12 bases between the two germline ends. This CDR3 contains 14 residues. Germline V lookup: CDR1 SGHNT, CDR2 YYREEE (reference sequence). The CDR3 loop reads CASSFSIRLETQYF. The CDR3 region has the DNA TGTGCCAGCAGCTTTTCTATCCGCCTAGAGACCCAGTACTTC. The full variable domain, its missing parts supplied by reference TRBV5-4 and TRBJ2-5, is ETGVTQSPTHLIKTRGQQVTLRCSSQSGHNTVSWYQQALGQGPQFIFQYYREEENGRGNFPPRFSGLQFPNYSSELNVNALELDDSALYLCASSFSIRLETQYFGPGTRLLVL.

The chain is built from TRBV7-8 and TRBJ2-6; D possibly corresponds to TRBD2 (5 bases). This CDR3 contains 18 residues. V was shortened by 4 bases and J by 2 bases, with 18 bases between the two germline ends. The germline gives CDR1 SGHVS, CDR2 FQNEAQ. CDR3 nucleotides: TGTGCCAGCAGCTCCCCTGGGAGAGAACTCACTGGGGCCAACGTCCTGACTTTC. Its protein is CASSSPGRELTGANVLTF.